This entry features one TCR beta chain sequence. This specimen comes from a study of blood T cell repertoires in COVID-19. The V gene's germline CDR1 is GTSNPN and CDR2 SVGIG (reference sequence). V trimming: 5 bases; J trimming: 6 bases; junction bases outside the gene matches: 9. The CDR3 totals 13 residues. Clones were read by immunoSEQ multiplex PCR, and TCRdb kept only the in-frame ones, dropping some. Counted here are around 170,000 clones, 89% occurring once; the ten biggest clones make up roughly 2.8%. V is TRBV30 and J is TRBJ1-2, with TRBD1 identical over 7 bases. This clonotype was sampled from a man in his fifties or sixties with acute or convalescent COVID-19. The sample was peripheral blood. The CDR3 here is CAWRQGRKDGYTF. The CDR3 DNA sequence: TGTGCCTGGCGACAGGGAAGAAAGGATGGCTACACCTTC.